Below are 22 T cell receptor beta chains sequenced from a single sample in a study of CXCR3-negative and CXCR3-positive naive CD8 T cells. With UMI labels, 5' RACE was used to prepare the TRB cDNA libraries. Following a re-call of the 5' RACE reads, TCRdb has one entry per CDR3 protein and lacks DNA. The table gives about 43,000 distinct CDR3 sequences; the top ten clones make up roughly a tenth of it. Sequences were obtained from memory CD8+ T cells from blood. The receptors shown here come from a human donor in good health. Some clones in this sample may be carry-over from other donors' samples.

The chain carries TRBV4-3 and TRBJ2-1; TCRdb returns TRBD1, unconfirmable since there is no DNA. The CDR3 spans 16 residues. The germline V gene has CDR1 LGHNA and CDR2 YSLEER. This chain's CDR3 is CASSQARGLRLPEQFF.

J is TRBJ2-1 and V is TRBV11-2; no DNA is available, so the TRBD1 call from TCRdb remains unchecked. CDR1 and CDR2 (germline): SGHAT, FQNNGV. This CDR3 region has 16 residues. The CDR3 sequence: CASSPLRHSAYNEQFF.

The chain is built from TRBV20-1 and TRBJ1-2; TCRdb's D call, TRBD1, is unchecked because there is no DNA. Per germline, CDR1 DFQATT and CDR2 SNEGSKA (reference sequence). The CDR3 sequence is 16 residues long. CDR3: CSARAPGQGLLGGYTF.

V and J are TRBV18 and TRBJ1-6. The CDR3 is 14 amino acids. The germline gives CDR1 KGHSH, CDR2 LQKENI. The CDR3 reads CASSPGPANSPLHF.

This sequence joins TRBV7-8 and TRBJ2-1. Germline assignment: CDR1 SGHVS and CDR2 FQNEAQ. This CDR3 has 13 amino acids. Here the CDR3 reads CASSKDGTDEQFF.

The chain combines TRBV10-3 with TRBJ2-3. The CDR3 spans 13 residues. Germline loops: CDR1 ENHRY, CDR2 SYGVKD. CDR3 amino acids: CAISEVSADTQYF.

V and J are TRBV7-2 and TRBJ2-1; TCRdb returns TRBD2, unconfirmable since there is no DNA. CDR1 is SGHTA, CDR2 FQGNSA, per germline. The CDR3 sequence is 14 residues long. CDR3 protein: CASSPTPTRGVRFF.

CDR3 protein: CASSFRHGSYEQYF. V usage is TRBV7-6 and J usage is TRBJ2-7. This CDR3 is 14 amino acids long. CDR1 and CDR2 from the germline V gene are SGHVS and FNYEAQ.

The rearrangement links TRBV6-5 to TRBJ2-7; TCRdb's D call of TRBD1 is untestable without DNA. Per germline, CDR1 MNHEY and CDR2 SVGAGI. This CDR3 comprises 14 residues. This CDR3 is CASSYSWAGGEQYF.

CDR3 region: CASAFGTEAFF. The chain joins TRBV7-9 to TRBJ1-1. The CDR3 covers 11 residues. The germline V gene has CDR1 SEHNR and CDR2 FQNEAQ (reference sequence).

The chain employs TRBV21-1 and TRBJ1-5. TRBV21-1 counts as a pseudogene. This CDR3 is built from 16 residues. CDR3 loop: CASSKAVENSNQPQHF.

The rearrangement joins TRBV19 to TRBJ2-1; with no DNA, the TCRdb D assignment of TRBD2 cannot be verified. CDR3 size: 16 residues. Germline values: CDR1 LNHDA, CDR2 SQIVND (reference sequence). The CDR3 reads CASSYLAGNEYNEQFF.

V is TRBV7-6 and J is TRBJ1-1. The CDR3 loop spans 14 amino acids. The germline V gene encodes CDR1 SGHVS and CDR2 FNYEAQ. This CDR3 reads CASSLEDGNTEAFF.

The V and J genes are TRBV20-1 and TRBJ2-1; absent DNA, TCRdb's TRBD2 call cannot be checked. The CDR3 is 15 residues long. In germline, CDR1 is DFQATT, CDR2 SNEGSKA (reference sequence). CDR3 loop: CSARVPPPSGGPLIF.

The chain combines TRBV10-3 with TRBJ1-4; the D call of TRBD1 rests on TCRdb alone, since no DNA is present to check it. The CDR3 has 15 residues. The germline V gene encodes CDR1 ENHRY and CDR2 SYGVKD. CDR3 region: CAISTTGGTNEKLFF.

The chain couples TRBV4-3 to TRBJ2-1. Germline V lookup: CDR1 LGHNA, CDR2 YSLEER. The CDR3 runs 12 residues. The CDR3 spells CASSQEGNEQFF.

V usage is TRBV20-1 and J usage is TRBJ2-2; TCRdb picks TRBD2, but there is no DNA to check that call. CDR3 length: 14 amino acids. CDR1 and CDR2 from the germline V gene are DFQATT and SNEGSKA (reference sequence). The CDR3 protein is CSADTSGGTGELFF.

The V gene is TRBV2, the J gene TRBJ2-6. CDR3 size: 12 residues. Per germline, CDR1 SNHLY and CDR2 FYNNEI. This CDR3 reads CATLVRANVLTF.

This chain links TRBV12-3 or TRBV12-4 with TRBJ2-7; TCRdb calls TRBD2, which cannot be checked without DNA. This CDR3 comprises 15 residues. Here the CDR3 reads CASRQRGGPHHGQYF.

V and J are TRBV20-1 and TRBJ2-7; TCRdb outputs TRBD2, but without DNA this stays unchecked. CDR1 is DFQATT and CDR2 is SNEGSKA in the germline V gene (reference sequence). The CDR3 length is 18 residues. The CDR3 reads CSASRETRTSGEVYEQYF.

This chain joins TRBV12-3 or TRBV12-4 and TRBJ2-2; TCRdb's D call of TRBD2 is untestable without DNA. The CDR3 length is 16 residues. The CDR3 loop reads CASSSGGEFLPGELFF.

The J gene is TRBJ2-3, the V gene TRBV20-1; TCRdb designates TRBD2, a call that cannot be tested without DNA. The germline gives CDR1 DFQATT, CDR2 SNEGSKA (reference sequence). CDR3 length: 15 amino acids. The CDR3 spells CSAWLLAGDTDTQYF.